One and the same sample provided the 13 T cell receptor beta chains below, sequenced in a study of shared clonotypes between healthy human individuals. Libraries were prepared by immunoSEQ multiplex PCR; TCRdb keeps only in-frame clonotypes and omits some of them. The table lists about 1.5 million clones, more than 95% of them singletons. The source material was naive CD4+ T cells sorted from blood. Described subset: CD45RA+ positively selected. These TCRs come from a young man in good health.

The CDR3 protein is CASSIITSGMNTGELFF. In DNA form, the CDR3 reads TGTGCCAGTAGTATTATTACTAGCGGGATGAACACCGGGGAGCTGTTTTTT. The chain carries TRBV19 and TRBJ2-2, with 10 positions matching TRBD2. From germline, CDR1 is LNHDA and CDR2 SQIVND (reference sequence). The CDR3 totals 17 residues. V lost 3 bases, J lost 1 base, and 5 bases stayed unmatched.

The sample holds a few counts of this clone. The chain couples TRBV5-1 to TRBJ1-4; possible D gene TRBD1, 6 bases. The V end lost 4 bases, the J end lost 8 bases, and 15 bases lay between the germline ends. The germline CDR1 and CDR2 sequences are SGHRS and YFSETQ. The CDR3 is 14 amino acids. The CDR3 DNA reads as TGCGCCAGCAGCAAAGACAGGACGGAGGAAAAACTGTTTTTT. Translation gives CASSKDRTEEKLFF.

The chain carries TRBV30 and TRBJ2-7; 8 bases map to TRBD2. The CDR3 covers 13 residues. Germline V gene data show CDR1 as GTSNPN and CDR2 as SVGIG (reference sequence). V lost 3 bases, J lost 7 bases, and 8 bases stayed unmatched. The DNA of the CDR3 is TGTGCCTGGAGGAAGCGGGAGTTGGGGGAGCAGTACTTC. Residues: CAWRKRELGEQYF.

The sample holds one count of this clone. Additional DNA sequences in this sample encode the identical CDR3. This chain links TRBV5-6 with TRBJ2-3, with D tentatively TRBD1 or TRBD2 (5 bases each). The CDR3 is 14 amino acids. The V gene lost 1 base and the J gene lost 2 bases, with 8 bases spanning the gap. CDR1 and CDR2 from the germline V gene are SGHDT and YYEEEE. CDR3 loop: CASSLRDPTDTQYF. CDR3 DNA: TGTGCCAGCAGCTTGAGGGACCCCACAGATACGCAGTATTTT.

For this clone: Compared with germline, one end of the junction differs, possibly owing to a read error. J is TRBJ1-2 and V is TRBV18; 7 bases agree with TRBD1. The CDR3 consists of 11 residues. CDR1 is KGHSH and CDR2 is LQKENI in the germline V gene. The DNA of the CDR3 is TGTGCCAGCTCACCTAAGGAGGGACAGACTTTC. Translation gives CASSPKEGQTF.

The chain recombines TRBV6-6 with TRBJ2-7, with D possibly being TRBD1 (5 bases). CDR1 and CDR2 from the germline V gene are MNHNY and SVGAGI (reference sequence). The CDR3 has 15 amino acids. Trimming took 2 bases from V and 2 from J, leaving 13 bases between them. CDR3 amino acids: CASSYGQGSPYEQYF. The CDR3 DNA reads TGTGCCAGCAGTTACGGGCAGGGATCCCCCTACGAGCAGTACTTC.

The rearrangement links TRBV7-8 to TRBJ2-7, with D maybe TRBD2 (5 bases). Trimming took off 2 bases at V and 2 bases at J, with 10 bases between the two ends. Germline V CDR1 and CDR2: SGHVS, FQNEAQ. This CDR3 has 14 residues. This CDR3 reads CASSLRGSAYEQYF. For the CDR3, the DNA is TGTGCCAGCAGCTTACGAGGGAGCGCCTACGAGCAGTACTTC.

V and J are TRBV9 and TRBJ2-7, with 8 nucleotides matching TRBD2. CDR3 length equals 13 residues. Germline CDR1 reads SGDLS; CDR2 reads YYNGEE. The ends lost 3 bases at V and 3 bases at J; junction bases unmatched: 2. CDR3 sequence reads: CASSDSGNYEQYF. The DNA of the CDR3 is TGTGCCAGCAGCGATAGCGGGAACTACGAGCAGTACTTC.

J is TRBJ2-7 and V is TRBV5-4; possible D gene TRBD1, 6 bases. V was clipped by 0 bases and J by 4 bases, with 14 bases between them. Germline-derived CDR1 and CDR2 are SGHNT and YYREEE (reference sequence). CDR3 length: 15 residues. The CDR3 nucleotides are TGTGCCAGCAGCTTGGGTGGGCAGGGGATTTACGAGCAGTACTTC. Translated: CASSLGGQGIYEQYF.

In the case of this clone: Within the sample, other DNA sequences also encode this same CDR3. The chain uses TRBV5-1 and TRBJ2-5; unclear D gene. The germline V gene encodes CDR1 SGHRS and CDR2 YFSETQ. There are 13 residues in the CDR3. Trimming stripped 6 bases from V and 0 bases from J, with 9 bases between. The CDR3 coding sequence is TGCGCCAGCACCCGTAGGGACCAAGAGACCCAGTACTTC. Its protein product is CASTRRDQETQYF.

Here the CDR3 reads CASSEGGSNYGYTF. In DNA, the CDR3 is TGTGCCAGCAGTGAGGGGGGGTCCAACTATGGCTACACCTTC. The V gene is TRBV2, the J gene TRBJ1-2; possibly TRBD1 for D (5 bases). V lost 3 bases to trimming and J lost 2 bases, with 10 bases between them. Germline CDR1 is SNHLY and CDR2 is FYNNEI. CDR3 length: 14 residues.

The chain uses TRBV18 and TRBJ1-2; perhaps TRBD1 as D (6 bases). Trimming took 6 bases from V and 4 from J, leaving 15 bases between them. The CDR3 runs to 14 residues. The V gene's germline CDR1 is KGHSH and CDR2 LQKENI. CDR3 sequence: CASSPGDPFYGYTF. The CDR3 bases are TGTGCCAGCTCTCCAGGGGATCCCTTCTATGGCTACACCTTC.

The rearrangement joins TRBV14 to TRBJ2-1; D is undetermined. CDR3 size: 15 residues. V lost 4 bases to trimming and J lost 6 bases, with 16 bases between them. Germline V gene data show CDR1 as SGHDN and CDR2 as FVKESK. CDR3 nucleotide sequence: TGTGCCAGCAGCCCGAGAACCCCCGGGCTCAATGAGCAGTTCTTC. As protein: CASSPRTPGLNEQFF.